The 27 T cell receptor beta chains listed next were all sequenced from one sample in a study of shared clonotypes between healthy human individuals. Libraries were prepared by immunoSEQ multiplex PCR; TCRdb keeps only in-frame clonotypes and omits some of them. Here the sample spans about 1.5 million clones, around 98% being singletons. The source material was naive CD4+ T cells sorted from blood. This sample's subset: CD45RA+ positively selected. The receptors derive from a man aged 25 to 40 in good health.

This clone was recorded only once. The V and J genes are TRBV27 and TRBJ2-7; perhaps TRBD2 as D (6 bases). From germline, CDR1 is MNHEY and CDR2 SMNVEV (reference sequence). V was pared by 2 bases and J by 0 bases, with 14 bases between. The CDR3 is 16 residues long. The CDR3, as DNA: TGTGCCAGCAGTTTAGTTGGTAGCGGCAGCTCCTACGAGCAGTACTTC. Translating it yields CASSLVGSGSSYEQYF.

About this clone: This CDR3 is also generated by other DNA sequences in the sample. The chain recombines TRBV6-1 with TRBJ2-7; D gene uncertain. V was trimmed by 8 bases and J by 3 bases, leaving 8 bases between them. The CDR3 totals 11 residues. Looked up from germline, CDR1 is MNHNS and CDR2 is SASEGT. CDR3 DNA: TGTGCCAGCTCCCTAGGCTACGAGCAGTACTTC. Amino acids: CASSLGYEQYF.

In regard to this clone: Other DNA variants within this sample encode the same CDR3. The V gene is TRBV7-6, the J gene TRBJ2-3, with 9 bases aligning to TRBD2. Germline CDR1 reads SGHVS; CDR2 reads FNYEAQ. The J segment lost 3 bases and the V segment lost 1 base, leaving 2 bases of the junction unmatched. The CDR3 is 15 residues long. The CDR3 is CASSLGTSVTDTQYF. The CDR3 DNA follows: TGTGCCAGCAGCTTAGGGACTAGCGTTACAGATACGCAGTATTTT.

The J gene is TRBJ2-5, the V gene TRBV28; 9 nucleotides match TRBD1. Germline lookup yields CDR1 MDHEN and CDR2 SYDVKM. Trimming removed 6 bases from V and 7 bases from J; junction bases left unmatched: 15. This CDR3 has 16 amino acids. The CDR3 loop reads CASSRPGQGRGWTQYF. The CDR3, as DNA: TGTGCCAGCAGCAGACCGGGACAGGGCAGGGGGTGGACCCAGTACTTC.

V gene TRBV7-2 combines with J gene TRBJ1-1; D is undetermined. Per germline, CDR1 SGHTA and CDR2 FQGNSA. CDR3 length: 13 amino acids. The V gene lost 7 bases and the J gene lost 4 bases, with 13 bases spanning the gap. The CDR3 here is CASTSRVRTEAFF. The CDR3 DNA follows: TGTGCCAGCACCTCACGGGTCCGCACTGAAGCTTTCTTT.

The chain carries TRBV27 and TRBJ2-7; TRBD2 matches 8 bases. The J segment lost 6 bases and the V segment lost 6 bases, leaving 7 bases of the junction unmatched. Germline CDR1 MNHEY, CDR2 SMNVEV (reference sequence). The CDR3 totals 13 residues. In DNA, the CDR3 is TGTGCCAGCAGAGCGAGCGGGAGAGCCGAGCAGTACTTC. It encodes CASRASGRAEQYF.

This chain joins TRBV28 and TRBJ2-6; a weak D match, TRBD1 (6 bases). Deletions cut 1 base from V and 0 bases from J, with 16 bases between. The CDR3 is 19 amino acids. The V gene's germline CDR1 is MDHEN and CDR2 SYDVKM. The CDR3 DNA follows: TGTGCCAGCAGTTTATTCTGGGCAGGGGCTACCTCTGGGGCCAACGTCCTGACTTTC. This codes for CASSLFWAGATSGANVLTF.

This chain connects TRBV1 to TRBJ2-5. TRBV1 corresponds to a pseudogene. The CDR3 has 15 residues. CDR3 DNA: TGCACCAGCAGCCAAGAGTGGGACCGCCAAGAGACCCAGTACTTC. It encodes CTSSQEWDRQETQYF.

This clone was detected only once. This chain joins TRBV7-9 and TRBJ1-3; 7 bases line up with TRBD1. CDR1 is SEHNR, CDR2 FQNEAQ, per germline (reference sequence). CDR3 length: 17 amino acids. V was clipped by 5 bases and J by 3 bases; unmatched bases: 13. As DNA, the CDR3 is TGTGCCAGCAGCCCGCGGTTCGACAGGGTGATTGGAAACACCATATATTTT. Translating gives CASSPRFDRVIGNTIYF.

The V and J genes are TRBV5-5 and TRBJ2-7; 8 bases match TRBD2. The CDR3 runs 15 residues. Germline lookup yields CDR1 SGHKS and CDR2 YYEKEE (reference sequence). V was clipped by 4 bases and J by 0 bases; unmatched bases: 6. CDR3 sequence (DNA): TGTGCCAGCAGCCCCACTAGCGGCCCCTCCTACGAGCAGTACTTC. Amino acids: CASSPTSGPSYEQYF.

The genes are TRBV28 and TRBJ2-1; D is tentatively TRBD1 or TRBD2 (5 bases each). The CDR3 has 17 amino acids. V was pared by 2 bases and J by 0 bases, with 14 bases between. CDR1 MDHEN and CDR2 SYDVKM come from the germline V gene. CDR3 DNA: TGTGCCAGCAGTTTAGCCCGGTGGGGGAGCTCCTACAATGAGCAGTTCTTC. Residues: CASSLARWGSSYNEQFF.

The rearrangement uses TRBV5-4 and TRBJ2-1; 7 bases match TRBD2. Unmatched junction bases numbered 14, after V lost 4 bases and J lost 10 bases. CDR1 SGHNT and CDR2 YYREEE come from the germline V gene (reference sequence). The CDR3 has 15 amino acids. The CDR3 region is CASSPLAEGSQEQFF. In DNA form, the CDR3 reads TGTGCCAGCAGCCCGCTAGCGGAGGGATCCCAAGAGCAGTTCTTC. The variable domain in full, with the rest retrieved from reference TRBV5-4 and TRBJ2-1, is ETGVTQSPTHLIKTRGQQVTLRCSSQSGHNTVSWYQQALGQGPQFIFQYYREEENGRGNFPPRFSGLQFPNYSSELNVNALELDDSALYLCASSPLAEGSQEQFFGPGTRLTVL.

V is TRBV30 and J is TRBJ2-1; tentatively, D is TRBD2 (5 bases). V lost 7 bases and J lost 0, with 7 bases in between. Germline assignment: CDR1 GTSNPN and CDR2 SVGIG (reference sequence). The CDR3 has 12 residues. CDR3: CAFDYSYNEQFF. The CDR3 DNA is TGTGCCTTCGACTACTCCTACAATGAGCAGTTCTTC.

The chain joins TRBV4-2 to TRBJ2-1; TRBD2 aligns across 15 bases. Germline CDR1 reads LGHNA; CDR2 reads YNFKEQ. This CDR3 is built from 20 residues. Trimming removed 3 bases from V and 0 bases from J; junction bases left unmatched: 9. CDR3 residues: CASSQVGLAGGPRSYNEQFF. The CDR3, as DNA: TGTGCCAGCAGCCAGGTCGGACTAGCGGGAGGGCCCCGCTCCTACAATGAGCAGTTCTTC.

The CDR3 region has the DNA TGTGCCAGCTCACCCATCAGGGTTGGGATTGCAGATACGCAGTATTTT. Translation gives CASSPIRVGIADTQYF. The gene calls are TRBV18 and TRBJ2-3, with D maybe TRBD1 (5 bases). Germline V gene lookup returns CDR1 KGHSH and CDR2 LQKENI. The length of the CDR3 is 16 residues. V was clipped by 3 bases and J by 4 bases, with 17 bases between them.

About this clone itself: A read error may produce the germline difference seen at one junction end. The rearrangement uses TRBV7-7 and TRBJ2-7, with D perhaps assigned TRBD1 or TRBD2 (5 bases each). The CDR3 has 16 residues. Germline V gene lookup returns CDR1 SSHAT and CDR2 FNYEAQ (reference sequence). Here the CDR3 reads CASSPGYGTTNYEQYF. The CDR3 region has the DNA TGTGCTAGCAGCCCCGGGTACGGGACGACTAACTACGAGCAGTACTTC.

With respect to this clone: The sample contains more than one DNA sequence encoding this CDR3. The chain has TRBV5-1 and TRBJ1-1, with TRBD1 matching over 7 bases. Germline V lookup: CDR1 SGHRS, CDR2 YFSETQ. The CDR3 runs 14 residues. Germline trimming cut 4 bases from V and 1 base from J; bases unmatched to any gene: 4. This CDR3 reads CASSLQGGNTEAFF. The CDR3 DNA is TGCGCCAGCAGCCTCCAGGGGGGGAACACTGAAGCTTTCTTT.

J is TRBJ1-4 and V is TRBV6-5; D gene uncertain. CDR3 length equals 14 residues. Germline V gives CDR1 MNHEY, CDR2 SVGAGI. The germline V and J ends were trimmed by 5 bases and 0 bases, with 7 bases remaining between them. The chain's CDR3 is CASSRSPTNEKLFF. The CDR3, as DNA: TGTGCCAGCAGTCGTTCCCCAACTAATGAAAAACTGTTTTTT.

The chain has TRBV11-3 and TRBJ2-2; maybe TRBD2 (6 bases). The V end lost 4 bases, the J end lost 3 bases, and 15 bases lay between the germline ends. Germline V gene data show CDR1 as SGHNT and CDR2 as YENEEA. The CDR3 consists of 16 residues. CDR3 residues: CASSSYGTGDTGELFF. The CDR3 bases are TGTGCCAGCAGCTCCTATGGGACTGGCGACACCGGGGAGCTGTTTTTT.

The rearrangement uses TRBV28 and TRBJ2-2, with unresolved D. The CDR3 covers 15 residues. Germline lookup yields CDR1 MDHEN and CDR2 SYDVKM. The V end was cut by 6 bases, the J end by 1 base, with 12 bases between. Here the CDR3 reads CASSNRWVNTGELFF. The DNA of the CDR3 is TGTGCCAGCAGCAACCGCTGGGTGAACACCGGGGAGCTGTTTTTT.

The chain joins TRBV29-1 to TRBJ2-1, with 9 bases fitting TRBD1. This CDR3 comprises 12 residues. Germline V gene lookup returns CDR1 SQVTM and CDR2 ANQGSEA. V gave up 6 bases and J gave up 8 bases; unmatched junction bases: 5. In DNA, the CDR3 is TGCAGCGTACTCGACAGGGGGGATGAGCAGTTCTTC. It yields the protein CSVLDRGDEQFF.

V gene TRBV7-9 combines with J gene TRBJ2-3; 7 bases fit TRBD2. The germline V gene encodes CDR1 SEHNR and CDR2 FQNEAQ (reference sequence). This CDR3 comprises 16 residues. After removal of 4 bases from V and 4 bases from J, the junction contained 11 bases not matched to a gene. Written as DNA, the CDR3 is TGTGCCAGCAGCTCCCGTGGAGCGGGATGGGCAGATACGCAGTATTTT. Its protein product is CASSSRGAGWADTQYF.

The V gene is TRBV19, the J gene TRBJ1-2; perhaps TRBD1 as D (5 bases). This CDR3 has 14 amino acids. The germline V gene has CDR1 LNHDA and CDR2 SQIVND (reference sequence). Trimming took 3 bases from V and 3 from J, leaving 11 bases between them. As DNA, the CDR3 is TGTGCCAGTAGTATTCAATCAGGGTACTATGGCTACACCTTC. Translated, it gives CASSIQSGYYGYTF.

The count of this clone is one. The chain links TRBV11-2 to TRBJ2-2; D remains unclear. V was clipped by 0 bases and J by 13 bases, with 21 bases between them. The CDR3 contains 16 residues. The germline V gene has CDR1 SGHAT and CDR2 FQNNGV. The CDR3 region has the DNA TGTGCCAGCAGCTTAGATTTGACCCACCTAGGTCTGGGGCTGTTTTTT. Its translation is CASSLDLTHLGLGLFF.

This clone was seen a single time. The V gene is TRBV28, the J gene TRBJ1-4; TRBD1 matches at 7 bases. Unmatched junction bases numbered 16, after V lost 6 bases and J lost 6 bases. CDR1 MDHEN and CDR2 SYDVKM come from the germline V gene. The CDR3 sequence is 17 residues long. This CDR3 reads CASSRSGQGGPDEKLFF. The DNA for the CDR3 is TGTGCCAGCAGCCGATCGGGTCAGGGGGGTCCGGATGAAAAACTGTTTTTT.

The rearrangement uses TRBV19 and TRBJ1-5; D call uncertain. Germline V gene lookup returns CDR1 LNHDA and CDR2 SQIVND (reference sequence). The CDR3 consists of 14 residues. Trimming pared 7 bases from V and 1 base from J, leaving 11 bases between. The CDR3 is CASTRGPSNQPQHF. The CDR3 nucleotides are TGTGCCAGTACCAGAGGGCCGAGCAATCAGCCCCAGCATTTT.

V usage is TRBV7-8 and J usage is TRBJ2-1; 8 bases match TRBD2. V shed 4 bases, J shed 8 bases, and the junction held 13 bases outside the gene matches. Looked up from germline, CDR1 is SGHVS and CDR2 is FQNEAQ. CDR3 size: 16 residues. CDR3 in DNA: TGTGCCAGCAGCTCAAGGGGACTAGACCTACTCTATGAGCAGTTCTTC. It codes for CASSSRGLDLLYEQFF.